The subject of this entry is one T cell receptor (beta chain). The germline V and J ends were trimmed by 7 bases and 1 base, with 14 bases remaining between them. The CDR3 loop spans 15 amino acids. Germline values: CDR1 MDHEN, CDR2 SYDVKM. Clones were sequenced by immunoSEQ multiplex PCR, and TCRdb holds only the in-frame ones, with some missing. The sample comprises 90,000 to 150,000 clones, 85% to 90% of which are singletons, and 7.5% to 9.5% rests with the top ten. The source of the sample is a study of T cell responses to AZD1222 COVID-19 vaccine. The sample was peripheral blood, taken on day 0 of AZD1222 vaccination. The V and J genes are TRBV28 and TRBJ1-3; the D is unclear. This TCR was recovered from an adult in good health. The CDR3 is CASTTIGVSGNTIYF. The CDR3 DNA follows: TGTGCCAGCACCACGATCGGGGTATCTGGAAACACCATATATTTT.